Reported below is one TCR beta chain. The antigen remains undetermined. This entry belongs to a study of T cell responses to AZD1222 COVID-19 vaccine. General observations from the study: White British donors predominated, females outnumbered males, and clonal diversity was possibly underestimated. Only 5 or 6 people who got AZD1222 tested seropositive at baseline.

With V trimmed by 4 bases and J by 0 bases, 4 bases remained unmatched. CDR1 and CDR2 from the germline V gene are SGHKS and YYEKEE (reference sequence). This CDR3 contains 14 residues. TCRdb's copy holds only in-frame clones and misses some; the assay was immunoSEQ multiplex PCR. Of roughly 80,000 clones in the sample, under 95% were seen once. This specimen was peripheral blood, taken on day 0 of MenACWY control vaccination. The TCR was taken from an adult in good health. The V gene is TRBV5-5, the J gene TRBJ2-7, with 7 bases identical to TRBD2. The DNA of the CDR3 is TGTGCCAGCAGCCCCAGCGGGAACTCCTACGAGCAGTACTTC. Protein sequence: CASSPSGNSYEQYF.